This TCR beta chain comes out of a study of T cell clonality in common variable immunodeficiency. Study-level findings and limits: Common variable immunodeficiency TCR beta sequences reportedly had fewer deletions and N-nucleotide insertions. TCRbeta clonality was increased in CVID versus healthy controls.

Produced via immunoSEQ multiplex PCR; TCRdb's table is partial and in-frame only. The data show about 21,000 clones, with none appearing a single time. The germline CDR1 and CDR2 sequences are MDHEN and SYDVKM. Deletions cut 5 bases from V and 6 bases from J, with 19 bases between. This CDR3 has 15 amino acids. Of CVID subjects, approximately 14 were female and about 28 male, mean age about 40. For at least one year, all CVID subjects received replacement immunoglobulin. This clone was picked up many times. Its antigen remains unidentified. The read finishes 3 residues shy of the CDR3 end, and the germline J gene is used to complete it.

This chain connects TRBV28 to TRBJ2-5; maybe TRBD2 (6 bases). This TCR was sampled from a human donor with common variable immunodeficiency. Input material: peripheral blood mononuclear cells. The CDR3 bases that were read are TGTGCCAGCAGTCTCCAGGACCGGGGAGGAAAGACC. Translating it yields CASSLQDRGGKT. The entire CDR3 is CASSLQDRGGKTQYF.